This T cell receptor (beta chain) appears in the sequencing data of a study of CXCR3-negative and CXCR3-positive naive CD8 T cells. Per germline, CDR1 SGHDN and CDR2 FVKESK. The CDR3 totals 12 residues. The study made its TRB cDNA libraries by 5' RACE, adding UMI labels. TCRdb re-called the 5' RACE reads and catalogs CDR3 proteins one per entry, DNA excluded. This repertoire includes some 68,000 distinct CDR3 sequences. The sorting of each CD8+ T cell subset was done in triplicate, at roughly 310,000 cells each. Naive cells were sorted as CD45RO-, CCR7+, CD27+ and CD95-. Study-wide findings and caveats: Naive subsets displayed similar surface CD5, and TCR strength was inferred from TRB CDR3 properties. Naive cells positive for CXCR3 carried more hydrophobic TRB CDR3s than CXCR3-negative ones.

A remark on this clonotype: Its antigen is as yet unknown.

This clonotype was obtained from a human donor in good health. Some clones in this sample may be carry-over from other donors' samples. The specimen was naive CXCR3+ CD8+ T cells from blood. Subset indicated: CD45RO-CCR7+CD27+CD95- naive CD8+ T cells expressing CXCR3 (TNR3+). This sequence joins TRBV14 and TRBJ2-1. The CDR3 is CASSQIDYEQFF.